Listed here are 29 T cell receptor beta chains from one sample, sequenced in a study of T-cell reconstitution after alpha-beta-depleted transplantation in children. Preparation of the TCRbeta library was carried out with unique molecular identifiers. TCRdb re-called the PCR reads with MiXCR, one entry per CDR3 protein. The sample includes fewer than 120,000 distinct CDR3 sequences, approximately 10% of them seen just once. The sample here was PBMCs from the stem cell graft donor, taken from the stem cell graft. Every receptor here comes from a human donor who donated a stem cell graft to a child with acute lymphoblastic leukemia.

In its sample, this clonotype was seen many times. The chain uses TRBV29-1 and TRBJ2-1; 15 bases are shared with TRBD2. The J segment lost 6 bases and the V segment lost 3 bases, leaving 15 bases of the junction unmatched. The CDR3 length is 19 residues. Germline loops: CDR1 SQVTM, CDR2 ANQGSEA. CDR3 sequence: CSVDLSGGLAGGVGNEQFF. CDR3 bases: TGCAGCGTTGACCTTTCCGGGGGACTAGCGGGGGGAGTCGGCAATGAGCAGTTCTTC.

This clonotype occurred many times. This sequence joins TRBV7-2 and TRBJ1-4; 9 bases match TRBD1. The CDR3 contains 15 residues. V shed 1 base and J 6 bases; nucleotides not matched to a gene: 3. Germline V gene sequence: CDR1 SGHTA, CDR2 FQGNSA. Written as DNA, the CDR3 is TGTGCCAGCAGCTTAGGCACAGGGGGCCATGAAAAACTGTTTTTT. Protein product: CASSLGTGGHEKLFF.

This clonotype occurred many times. The CDR3 bases are TGTGCCAGCAGCCCCGGCGGGAGTAAAGATACGCAGTATTTT. Protein sequence: CASSPGGSKDTQYF. The chain employs TRBV6-5 and TRBJ2-3; 7 bases line up with TRBD2. J was trimmed by 5 bases and V by 6 bases; bases with no gene match: 8. This CDR3 contains 14 residues. Germline V gene sequence: CDR1 MNHEY, CDR2 SVGAGI.

This clonotype has a count of ten or more. The chain recombines TRBV29-1 with TRBJ1-4; a weak D match, TRBD1 (5 bases). This CDR3 comprises 11 residues. The V end was cut by 7 bases, the J end by 4 bases, with 7 bases between. The germline V gene has CDR1 SQVTM and CDR2 ANQGSEA. The CDR3 loop is CSAGVNEKLFF. For the CDR3, the DNA is TGCAGCGCGGGGGTTAATGAAAAACTGTTTTTT.

Of note for this clonotype: A much bigger clone sits one base away, suggesting this may be a read error. The J gene is TRBJ2-7, the V gene TRBV4-3, with TRBD1 identical over 7 bases. Germline V gene lookup returns CDR1 LGHNA and CDR2 YSLEER. This CDR3 is 16 amino acids long. DNA of the CDR3: TGCTCCAGCAGCCAAGAATGGACAGGTCTCTTCTACGAGCAGTACTTC. It is translated as CSSSQEWTGLFYEQYF.

This clonotype has a count of ten or more. The rearrangement joins TRBV25-1 to TRBJ2-7; D might be TRBD2 (5 bases). V shed 6 bases and J shed 0 bases, with 6 bases lying between them. Germline CDR1 MGHDK, CDR2 SYGVNS. This CDR3 spans 12 amino acids. CDR3 bases: TGTGCCAGCAGGCTAGCCTCCTACGAGCAGTACTTC. This encodes CASRLASYEQYF.

In its sample, this clonotype was seen many times. The chain employs TRBV20-1 and TRBJ2-3, with D possibly matching TRBD2 (6 bases). Between the trimmed V and J ends, which lost 4 bases and 2 bases, there was a span of 7 bases. The CDR3 covers 12 residues. Germline V gene sequence: CDR1 DFQATT, CDR2 SNEGSKA (reference sequence). The DNA for the CDR3 is TGCAGTGCTATAGCGGCCACAGATACGCAGTATTTT. Translated: CSAIAATDTQYF.

This clonotype was counted ten times or more. The chain is built from TRBV18 and TRBJ1-2; D unclear. The CDR3 runs 14 residues. Germline CDR1 and CDR2: KGHSH and LQKENI. Trimming stripped 3 bases from V and 2 bases from J, with 10 bases between. The CDR3 here is CASSPLRENYGYTF. DNA of the CDR3: TGTGCCAGCTCACCGCTCCGGGAAAACTATGGCTACACCTTC.

This clonotype was counted ten times or more. V usage is TRBV3-1 and J usage is TRBJ2-7, with TRBD2 matching over 8 bases. CDR1 and CDR2 (germline): LGHDT, YNNKEL (reference sequence). The V segment lost 0 bases and the J segment 1 base; nucleotides outside the gene matches: 5. This CDR3 has 16 amino acids. The CDR3 nucleotides are TGTGCCAGCAGCCAAGAGGCCGGGGGGGCTTCCTACGAGCAGTACTTC. Its protein is CASSQEAGGASYEQYF.

This clonotype was recorded at least ten times. For the CDR3, the DNA is TGTGCCAGCAGTTACTCAGGCGGGAGGAGGACAGATACGCAGTATTTT. Translating it yields CASSYSGGRRTDTQYF. The rearrangement joins TRBV6-2 or TRBV6-3 to TRBJ2-3; 8 bases are a match to TRBD2. V was pared by 0 bases and J by 3 bases, with 5 bases of the junction left unmatched. CDR1 and CDR2 (germline): MNHEY, SVGEGT. This CDR3 is built from 16 residues.

The table lists this clonotype with many counts. This chain joins TRBV7-9 and TRBJ1-4; possible D gene TRBD1, 6 bases. V dropped 5 bases and J dropped 3 bases, with 16 bases sitting between them. The CDR3 extends over 16 amino acids. Germline-derived CDR1 and CDR2 are SEHNR and FQNEAQ (reference sequence). The CDR3 DNA reads TGTGCCAGCAGCCCGGATCACAGGGCGGCTAATGAAAAACTGTTTTTT. Translation gives CASSPDHRAANEKLFF.

This clonotype was recorded at least ten times. This chain links TRBV29-1 with TRBJ2-7; TRBD1 matches at 10 bases. Germline CDR1 and CDR2: SQVTM and ANQGSEA. V shed 5 bases, J shed 0 bases, and the junction held 7 bases outside the gene matches. The CDR3 has 15 residues. CDR3: CSVRTGGHNSYEQYF. The CDR3 DNA is TGCAGCGTTCGGACAGGGGGGCATAACTCCTACGAGCAGTACTTC.

This clonotype was observed at least ten times. The chain couples TRBV7-2 to TRBJ1-5; no clear D. V lost 5 bases and J 0 bases, leaving 11 bases between the germline ends. The CDR3 spans 15 residues. Germline V CDR1 and CDR2: SGHTA, FQGNSA. The CDR3 DNA reads TGTGCCAGCAGCGTTTGGATGGATAGCAATCAGCCCCAGCATTTT. It specifies CASSVWMDSNQPQHF.

This clonotype occurred many times. The rearrangement uses TRBV27 and TRBJ2-2, with TRBD2 identical over 11 bases. This CDR3 is built from 18 residues. The V gene's germline CDR1 is MNHEY and CDR2 SMNVEV (reference sequence). The V gene end was trimmed by 2 bases and the J gene end by 7 bases; junction bases not matched to a gene: 12. The CDR3 reads CASSLTSGGKPGGGELFF. CDR3 nucleotide sequence: TGTGCCAGCAGTTTAACTAGCGGGGGAAAACCCGGCGGCGGGGAGCTGTTTTTT.

The sample holds many counts of this clonotype. The chain carries TRBV6-4 and TRBJ2-3, with TRBD2 matching 10 bases. This CDR3 spans 18 amino acids. The junction had 15 bases not matched to a gene; V was cut back by 5 bases and J by 4 bases. Germline V gene lookup returns CDR1 MRHNA and CDR2 SNTAGT. The CDR3 loop is CASSPGSGRLDEADTQYF. The DNA for the CDR3 is TGTGCCAGCAGTCCAGGTAGCGGGAGGTTGGATGAGGCAGATACGCAGTATTTT.

This clonotype was seen many times. The chain is built from TRBV5-1 and TRBJ2-5; the D gene could be TRBD1 or TRBD2 (5 bases each). Deletions cut 4 bases from V and 2 bases from J, with 15 bases between. CDR1 is SGHRS, CDR2 YFSETQ, per germline. The CDR3 runs to 15 residues. For the CDR3, the DNA is TGCGCCAGCAGCAGACCCGGGACGGAACAAGAGACCCAGTACTTC. This translates into CASSRPGTEQETQYF.

This clonotype came up many times. This rearrangement joins TRBV6-2 or TRBV6-3 to TRBJ2-2, with 11 bases lining up with TRBD2. V lost 8 bases and J lost 7; bases outside the gene matches: 9. CDR1 is MNHEY, CDR2 SVGEGT, per germline. The CDR3 consists of 15 residues. The CDR3, as DNA: TGTGCCAGCGGCTCACTAGCGGGAGTATTCGGGGAGCTGTTTTTT. Translating gives CASGSLAGVFGELFF.

This clonotype was observed many times. V and J are TRBV5-1 and TRBJ1-2, with TRBD1 identical over 7 bases. V trimming: 3 bases; J trimming: 5 bases; junction bases outside the gene matches: 13. Germline V gene lookup returns CDR1 SGHRS and CDR2 YFSETQ. The CDR3 is made up of 16 amino acids. The CDR3 sequence is CASSSVGQQGRYGYTF. In nucleotides, the CDR3 is TGCGCCAGCAGCTCTGTGGGCCAACAGGGGCGGTATGGCTACACCTTC.

The sample holds many counts of this clonotype. The chain joins TRBV12-3 or TRBV12-4 to TRBJ2-1, with TRBD2 matching 8 bases. The CDR3 totals 15 residues. V dropped 6 bases and J dropped 5; count of bases not matched to a gene: 9. The DNA for the CDR3 is TGTGCCAGCAGGGACACCGGGACTAGGAACAATGAGCAGTTCTTC. Amino acid sequence: CASRDTGTRNNEQFF.

In this sample, this clonotype turned up many times. The rearrangement links TRBV5-1 to TRBJ1-2, with D tentatively TRBD1 (5 bases). CDR3 size: 14 residues. Trimming stripped 4 bases from V and 5 bases from J, with 15 bases between. Germline assignment: CDR1 SGHRS and CDR2 YFSETQ. The CDR3 protein is CASSLLDSVYGYTF. The CDR3 DNA sequence: TGCGCCAGCAGCCTTCTAGACAGCGTATATGGCTACACCTTC.

This clonotype was recorded many times. The chain uses TRBV29-1 and TRBJ1-2, with TRBD1 matching 9 bases. The V gene end was trimmed by 7 bases and the J gene end by 5 bases; junction bases not matched to a gene: 5. This CDR3 has 12 residues. Germline CDR1 reads SQVTM; CDR2 reads ANQGSEA. CDR3 DNA sequence: TGCAGCGCTCGACAGGGGGGTTATGGCTACACCTTC. Protein product: CSARQGGYGYTF.

This clonotype was recorded many times. The chain couples TRBV4-3 to TRBJ2-3; D is possibly TRBD2 (7 bases). Trimming cost V 4 bases and J 6 bases, with 26 bases left between them. The CDR3 consists of 18 residues. Germline V gene sequence: CDR1 LGHNA, CDR2 YSLEER. The CDR3 region is CASSPRLSLAGAGDTQYF. In nucleotides, the CDR3 is TGCGCCAGCAGCCCCAGGCTTAGTTTGGCGGGGGCCGGGGATACGCAGTATTTT.

This clonotype appeared many times. The rearrangement links TRBV7-9 to TRBJ2-6; the D gene could be TRBD1 or TRBD2 (5 bases each). Trimming pared 5 bases from V and 1 base from J, leaving 24 bases between. The germline gives CDR1 SEHNR, CDR2 FQNEAQ (reference sequence). The CDR3 runs to 20 residues. This CDR3 reads CASSTIRPGTLLSGANVLTF. As DNA, the CDR3 is TGTGCCAGCAGCACGATACGGCCCGGGACCCTACTATCTGGGGCCAACGTCCTGACTTTC.

This clonotype was counted at least ten times. This sequence joins TRBV20-1 and TRBJ2-7; D is possibly TRBD2 (6 bases). The CDR3 spans 16 residues. CDR1 DFQATT and CDR2 SNEGSKA come from the germline V gene (reference sequence). V shed 6 bases and J shed 5 bases, with 26 bases lying between them. CDR3 sequence reads: CSAPSRGANQRHEQYF. The CDR3 region has the DNA TGCAGTGCCCCCTCCCGCGGGGCTAACCAGAGACACGAGCAGTACTTC.

This clonotype was picked up many times. This chain links TRBV20-1 with TRBJ1-3; 9 bases fit TRBD1. This CDR3 is built from 15 residues. Trimming cost V 5 bases and J 2 bases; bases outside gene matches: 7. Germline V gives CDR1 DFQATT, CDR2 SNEGSKA (reference sequence). CDR3 sequence: CSAARDRAPGNTIYF. The CDR3 DNA is TGCAGTGCTGCCCGGGACAGGGCCCCTGGAAACACCATATATTTT.

This clonotype was recorded many times. This chain joins TRBV7-2 and TRBJ1-3, with no clear D. The CDR3 spans 15 residues. Trimming cost V 5 bases and J 1 base, with 12 bases left between them. CDR1 and CDR2 (germline): SGHTA, FQGNSA. The CDR3 sequence is CASSLDGSSGNTIYF. The DNA for the CDR3 is TGTGCCAGCAGCCTGGACGGGTCGTCTGGAAACACCATATATTTT.

In this sample, this clonotype turned up many times. The chain links TRBV30 to TRBJ1-6; possible D gene TRBD1, 5 bases. V was shortened by 4 bases and J by 3 bases, with 7 bases between the two germline ends. The CDR3 is made up of 13 amino acids. Germline V gene lookup returns CDR1 GTSNPN and CDR2 SVGIG (reference sequence). DNA for the CDR3: TGTGCCTGGACGGGGCACTATAATTCACCCCTCCACTTT. Translation gives CAWTGHYNSPLHF.

This clonotype was recorded a few times. The chain is built from TRBV12-3 or TRBV12-4 and TRBJ2-7; a possible D gene is TRBD1 (5 bases). The germline V and J ends were trimmed by 6 bases and 3 bases, with 15 bases remaining between them. The CDR3 spans 14 residues. The chain's CDR3 is CASRLQGLGYEQYF. As DNA, the CDR3 is TGTGCCAGCAGACTCCAGGGTTTAGGCTACGAGCAGTACTTC.

This clonotype has a handful of counts. The CDR3 sequence: CASSQIGTSGRYEQYF. CDR3 sequence (DNA): TGCGCCAGCAGCCAGATAGGGACTAGCGGGAGGTACGAGCAGTACTTC. The rearrangement links TRBV4-3 to TRBJ2-7, with 15 positions matching TRBD2. The CDR3 loop spans 16 amino acids. The ends lost 3 bases at V and 4 bases at J; junction bases unmatched: 4. Germline lookup yields CDR1 LGHNA and CDR2 YSLEER.